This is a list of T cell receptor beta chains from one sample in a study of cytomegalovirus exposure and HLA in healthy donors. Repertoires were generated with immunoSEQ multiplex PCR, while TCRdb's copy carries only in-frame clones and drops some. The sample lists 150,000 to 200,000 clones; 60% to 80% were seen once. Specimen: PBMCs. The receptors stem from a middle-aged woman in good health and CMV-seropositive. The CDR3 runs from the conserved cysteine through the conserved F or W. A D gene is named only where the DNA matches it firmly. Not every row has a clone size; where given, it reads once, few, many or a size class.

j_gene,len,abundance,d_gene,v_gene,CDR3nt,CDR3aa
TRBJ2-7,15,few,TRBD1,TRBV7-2,TGTGCCAGCAGCCGATCCGGGACAGGGGGCAACGAGCAGTACTTC,CASSRSGTGGNEQYF
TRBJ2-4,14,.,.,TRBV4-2,TGTGCCAGCAGCCAAGAGGGGGACATAAACATTCAGTACTTC,CASSQEGDINIQYF
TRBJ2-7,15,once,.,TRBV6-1,TGTGCCAGCAGTGACAGGGCAGCCCCTTACTACGAGCAGTACTTC,CASSDRAAPYYEQYF
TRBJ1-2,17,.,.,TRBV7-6,TGTGCCAGCAGCCAAACCCCACAGGTTTCAGCTAACTATGGCTACACCTTC,CASSQTPQVSANYGYTF
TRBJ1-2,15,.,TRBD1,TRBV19,TGTGCCAGTAGTATGGGACAGGCCCTAGGAAGTGGCTACACCTTC,CASSMGQALGSGYTF
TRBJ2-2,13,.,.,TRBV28,TGTGCCAGCAGGCTAGGGGGTACCGGGGAGCTGTTTTTT,CASRLGGTGELFF
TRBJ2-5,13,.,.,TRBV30,TGTGCCTGGAGTTTGTTGCAGCAAGAGACCCAGTACTTC,CAWSLLQQETQYF
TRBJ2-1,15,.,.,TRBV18,TGTGCCAGCTCCCCGGGAGCCGACAGGGCGAGTGAGCAGTTCTTC,CASSPGADRASEQFF
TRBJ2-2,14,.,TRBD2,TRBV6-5,TGTGCCAGCAGCTTTCAAAGCGGGAGCGAGGAGCTGTTTTTT,CASSFQSGSEELFF
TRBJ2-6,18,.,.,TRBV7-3,TGTGCCAGCAGGACCGGGGGGCCTACTTCTTCTGGGGCCAACGTCCTGACTTTC,CASRTGGPTSSGANVLTF
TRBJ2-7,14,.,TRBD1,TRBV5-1,TGCGCCAGCAGCTTGGGAGGGGGCTTAGACGAGCAGTACTTC,CASSLGGGLDEQYF
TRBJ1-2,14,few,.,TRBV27,TGTGCCAGCAGTTTATCCCCCCGAGGAGGTGGCTACACCTTC,CASSLSPRGGGYTF
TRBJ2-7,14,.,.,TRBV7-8,TGTGCCAGCAGCTTAGTTCGGGGGACCTACGAGCAGTACTTC,CASSLVRGTYEQYF
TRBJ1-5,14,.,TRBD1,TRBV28,TGTGCCAGCAGGCGGGACAGGCCCAATCAGCCCCAGCATTTT,CASRRDRPNQPQHF
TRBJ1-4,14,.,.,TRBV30,TGTGCCTACGTCCCAGGGTCGTTTAATGAAAAACTGTTTTTT,CAYVPGSFNEKLFF
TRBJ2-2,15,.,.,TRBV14,TGTGCCAGCAGCCAAGAAAGGACATCAACCGGGGAGCTGTTTTTT,CASSQERTSTGELFF
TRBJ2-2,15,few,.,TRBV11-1,TGTGCCAGCAGTGTGGAACGGGGGGCAACCGGGGAGCTGTTTTTT,CASSVERGATGELFF
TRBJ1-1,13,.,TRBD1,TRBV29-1,TGCAGCGCGCGAGACAGGGCGAACACTGAAGCTTTCTTT,CSARDRANTEAFF
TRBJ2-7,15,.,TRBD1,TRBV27,TGTGCCAGCAGCCAAATCGGACAGGGGGCTGAAGAGCAGTACTTC,CASSQIGQGAEEQYF
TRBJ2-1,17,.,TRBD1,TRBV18,TGTGCCAGCTCACCATCTTCCGGGACAGGGAGGATGGATGAGCAGTTCTTC,CASSPSSGTGRMDEQFF
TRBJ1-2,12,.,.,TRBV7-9,TGTGCCAGCAGCCCCGACAGCTATGGCTACACCTTC,CASSPDSYGYTF
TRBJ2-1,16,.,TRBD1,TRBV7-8,TGTGCCAGCAGCGACAGGGTAATCGCCCTTAGGAATGAGCAGTTCTTC,CASSDRVIALRNEQFF
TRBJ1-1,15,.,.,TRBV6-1,TGTGCCAGCAGATCGGAGCACAGGGTTTGGACTGAAGCTTTCTTT,CASRSEHRVWTEAFF
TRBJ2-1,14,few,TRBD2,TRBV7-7,TGTGCTAGCAGCCCCGGGACTAGCGCCAATGAGCAGTTCTTC,CASSPGTSANEQFF
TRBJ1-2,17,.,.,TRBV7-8,TGTGCCAGCAGCTTAGCGGGAGGCGGGGGCGTCTTCAATGGCTACACCTTC,CASSLAGGGGVFNGYTF
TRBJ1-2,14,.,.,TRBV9,TGTGCCAGCAGCACACCCGGGGGGTTTGATGGCTACACCTTC,CASSTPGGFDGYTF
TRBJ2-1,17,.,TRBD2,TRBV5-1,TGCGCCAGCAGCAGGGGACTAGCGGGAGGGCCTATCTATGAGCAGTTCTTC,CASSRGLAGGPIYEQFF
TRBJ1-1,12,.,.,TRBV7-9,TGTGCCAGCAGCCCACCCTCTAGGGAAGCTTTCTTT,CASSPPSREAFF
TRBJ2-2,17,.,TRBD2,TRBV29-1,TGCAGCGTAGGTGCCGTAATAGCGGGAGGCTACACCGGGGAGCTGTTTTTT,CSVGAVIAGGYTGELFF
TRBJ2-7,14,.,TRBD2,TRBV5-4,TGTGCCAGCAGCCCCTCTCGGGGGGAGATGGAGCAGTACTTC,CASSPSRGEMEQYF
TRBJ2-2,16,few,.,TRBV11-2,TGTGCCAGCAGGAGCTTACGTTTCGCGAACACCGGGGAGCTGTTTTTT,CASRSLRFANTGELFF
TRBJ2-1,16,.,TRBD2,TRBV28,TGTGCCAGCAGTGAGACTAGCGGGAGGGCCTACAATGAGCAGTTCTTC,CASSETSGRAYNEQFF
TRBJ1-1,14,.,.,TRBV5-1,TGCGCCAGCAGCCGCCGAAGCGGGAGCACTGAAGCTTTCTTT,CASSRRSGSTEAFF
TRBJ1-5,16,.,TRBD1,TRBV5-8,TGTGCCAGCAGCTTCCGGACAGGGAGGTTTGATCAGCCCCAGCATTTT,CASSFRTGRFDQPQHF
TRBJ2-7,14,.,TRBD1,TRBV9,TGTGCCAGCAGTACCGGGACAGGGCACTACGAGCAGTACTTC,CASSTGTGHYEQYF
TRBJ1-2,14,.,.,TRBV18,TGTGCCAGCTCACCAGGGGCTGATTTGAGTGGCTACACCTTC,CASSPGADLSGYTF
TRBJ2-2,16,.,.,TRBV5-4,TGTGCCAGCAGCCAGCCCGACTTCGCGAACACCGGGGAGCTGTTTTTT,CASSQPDFANTGELFF
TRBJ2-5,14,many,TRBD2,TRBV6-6,TGTGCCAGCAGTCCATCCGGGGACTACGGGACCCAGTACTTC,CASSPSGDYGTQYF
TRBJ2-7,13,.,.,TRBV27,TGTGCCAGCAGTATGGGGAGCTCCTACGAGCAGTACTTC,CASSMGSSYEQYF
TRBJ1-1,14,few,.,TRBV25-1,TGTGCCAGCACCTCAAATTGGGGCTTCGCGGAAGCTTTCTTT,CASTSNWGFAEAFF
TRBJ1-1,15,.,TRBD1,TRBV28,TGTGCCAGCAGCTATCATAAACAGGGGACCTTAATCGCTTTCTTT,CASSYHKQGTLIAFF
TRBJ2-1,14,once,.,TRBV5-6,TGTGCCAGCAGCCTTGGAGGGAGCCAGCATGAGCAGTTCTTC,CASSLGGSQHEQFF
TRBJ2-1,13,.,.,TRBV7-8,TGTGCCAGCAGCTACGGGGACTTCCCAGAGCAGTTCTTC,CASSYGDFPEQFF
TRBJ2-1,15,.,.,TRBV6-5,TGTGCCAGCAGTACCAGTAAAGGACTGGCCAATGAGCAGTTCTTC,CASSTSKGLANEQFF
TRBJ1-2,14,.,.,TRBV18,TGTGCCAGCTCACCACCGTCGGGGTTGAGTGGCTACACCTTC,CASSPPSGLSGYTF
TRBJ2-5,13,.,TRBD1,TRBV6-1,TGTGCCATTACAGGGGCGAACCAAGAGACCCAGTACTTC,CAITGANQETQYF
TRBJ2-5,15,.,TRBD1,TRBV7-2,TGTGCCAGCAGCTTAGGGGGGACAGACCAAGAGACCCAGTACTTC,CASSLGGTDQETQYF
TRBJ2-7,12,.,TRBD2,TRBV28,TGTGCCAGCACTAGCGGAACCTACGAGCAGTACTTC,CASTSGTYEQYF
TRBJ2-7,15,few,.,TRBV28,TGTGCCAGCAGTTTAAATGGGCGGGGAGGCTACGAGCAGTACTTC,CASSLNGRGGYEQYF
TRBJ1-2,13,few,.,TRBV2,TGTGCCAGCTCGTACGGGGGGGCGAATGGCTACACCTTC,CASSYGGANGYTF
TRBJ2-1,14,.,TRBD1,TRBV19,TGTGCCAGTAGTAGAGCCGGTGACAGGGCCAAGCAGTTCTTC,CASSRAGDRAKQFF
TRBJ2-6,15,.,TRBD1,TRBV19,TGTGCCAGTAGTACAGGGACAGCTGGGGCCAACGTCCTGACTTTC,CASSTGTAGANVLTF
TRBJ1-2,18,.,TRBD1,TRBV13,TGTGCCAGCAGCTTAGTCCCCCCCCTTGGACAGGGAACTGGGGGCTACACCTTC,CASSLVPPLGQGTGGYTF
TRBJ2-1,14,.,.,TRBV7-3,TGTGCCAGCAGCTTATCGGCCTCCGGGAATGAGCAGTTCTTC,CASSLSASGNEQFF
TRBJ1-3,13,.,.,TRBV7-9,TGTGCCAGCAGCTCAGGGGTTGGAAACACCATATATTTT,CASSSGVGNTIYF
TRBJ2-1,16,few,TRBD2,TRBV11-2,TGTGCCAGCAGCTTAGGACGAAGACTAGCGGGTACTGAGCAGTTCTTC,CASSLGRRLAGTEQFF
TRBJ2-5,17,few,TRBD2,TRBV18,TGTGCCAGCTCACTCCTAGCGGGAGTAAGGACCCAAGGGGCCCAGTACTTC,CASSLLAGVRTQGAQYF